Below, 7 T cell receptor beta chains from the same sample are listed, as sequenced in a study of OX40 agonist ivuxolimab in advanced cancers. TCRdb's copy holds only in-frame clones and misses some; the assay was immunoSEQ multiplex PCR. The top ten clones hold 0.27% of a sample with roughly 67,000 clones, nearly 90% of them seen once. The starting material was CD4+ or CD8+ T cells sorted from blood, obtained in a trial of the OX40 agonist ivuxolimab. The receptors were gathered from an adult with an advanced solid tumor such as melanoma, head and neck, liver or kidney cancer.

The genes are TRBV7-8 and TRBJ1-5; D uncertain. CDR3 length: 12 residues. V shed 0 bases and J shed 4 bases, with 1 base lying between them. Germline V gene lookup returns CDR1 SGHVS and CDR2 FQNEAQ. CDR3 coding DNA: TGTGCCAGCAGCTTAGCGAATCAGCCCCAGCATTTT. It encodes CASSLANQPQHF.

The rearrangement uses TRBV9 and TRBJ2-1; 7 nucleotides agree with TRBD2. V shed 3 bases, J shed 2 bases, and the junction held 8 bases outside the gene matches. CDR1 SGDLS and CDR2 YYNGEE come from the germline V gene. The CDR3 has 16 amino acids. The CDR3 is CASSGTSARPYNEQFF. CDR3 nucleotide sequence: TGTGCCAGCAGCGGCACTAGCGCCCGACCCTACAATGAGCAGTTCTTC.

CDR3 in DNA: TGTGCCAGCAGTCCTCCGCTAGCGGGAGTCGGAGAGACCCAGTACTTC. Protein sequence: CASSPPLAGVGETQYF. The chain combines TRBV7-9 with TRBJ2-5; 10 bases match TRBD2. There are 16 residues in the CDR3. Germline V gives CDR1 SEHNR, CDR2 FQNEAQ (reference sequence). Trimming removed 6 bases from V and 4 bases from J; junction bases left unmatched: 11.

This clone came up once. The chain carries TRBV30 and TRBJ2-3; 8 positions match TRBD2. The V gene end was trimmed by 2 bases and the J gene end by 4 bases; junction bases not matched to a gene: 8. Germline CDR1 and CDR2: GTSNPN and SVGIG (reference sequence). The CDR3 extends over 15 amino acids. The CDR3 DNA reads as TGTGCCTGGAGTAAGCAGCGGGAGTTCCCAGATACGCAGTATTTT. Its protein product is CAWSKQREFPDTQYF.

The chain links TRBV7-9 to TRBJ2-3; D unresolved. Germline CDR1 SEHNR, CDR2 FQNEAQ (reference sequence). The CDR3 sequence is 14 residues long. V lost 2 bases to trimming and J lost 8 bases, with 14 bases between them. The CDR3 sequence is CASSLSSELGTQYF. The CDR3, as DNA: TGTGCCAGCAGCTTAAGTTCGGAGCTTGGTACGCAGTATTTT. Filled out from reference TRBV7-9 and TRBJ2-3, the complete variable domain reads DTGVSQNPRHKITKRGQNVTFRCDPISEHNRLYWYRQTLGQGPEFLTYFQNEAQLEKSRLLSDRFSAERPKGSFSTLEIQRTEQGDSAMYLCASSLSSELGTQYFGPGTRLTVL.

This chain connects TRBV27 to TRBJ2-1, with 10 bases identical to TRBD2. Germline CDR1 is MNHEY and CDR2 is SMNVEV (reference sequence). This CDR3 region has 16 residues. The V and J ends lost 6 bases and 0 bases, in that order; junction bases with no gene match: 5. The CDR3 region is CASSQPSGSSYNEQFF. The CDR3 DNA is TGTGCCAGCAGCCAGCCTAGCGGGAGCTCCTACAATGAGCAGTTCTTC.

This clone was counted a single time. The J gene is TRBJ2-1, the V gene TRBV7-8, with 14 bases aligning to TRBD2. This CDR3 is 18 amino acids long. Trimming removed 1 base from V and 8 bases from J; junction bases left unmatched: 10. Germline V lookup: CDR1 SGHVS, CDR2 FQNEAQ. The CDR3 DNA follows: TGTGCCAGCAGCTTAGACTTGGGGGGGACTAGCGGGAGTGATGAGCAGTTCTTC. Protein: CASSLDLGGTSGSDEQFF.